Following are 5 T cell receptor beta chains from one sample sequenced in a study of early T cells in non-severe SARS-CoV-2 infection. TCRdb passed the 5' RACE reads through MiXCR, listing each CDR3 protein once. The data show approximately 15,000 distinct CDR3 sequences, 4.5% to 6% seen once. This material consisted of whole blood, taken at baseline. The source of these receptors is an adult who was a healthcare worker with PCR-confirmed SARS-CoV-2 infection or an uninfected control (not recorded which).

The sample holds many counts of this clonotype. The rearrangement links TRBV5-6 to TRBJ2-7; 9 nucleotides align to TRBD1. The germline V gene has CDR1 SGHDT and CDR2 YYEEEE. J was trimmed by 5 bases and V by 4 bases; bases with no gene match: 7. The CDR3 has 14 amino acids. The CDR3 loop reads CASSPWDRENEQYF. CDR3 sequence (DNA): TGTGCCAGCAGCCCCTGGGACAGGGAGAACGAGCAGTACTTC. Full variable domain (remainder filled in from reference TRBV5-6 and TRBJ2-7): DAGVTQSPTHLIKTRGQQVTLRCSPKSGHDTVSWYQQALGQGPQFIFQYYEEEERQRGNFPDRFSGHQFPNYSSELNVNALLLGDSALYLCASSPWDRENEQYFGPGTRLTVT.

This clonotype has at least ten counts. The V and J genes are TRBV7-2 and TRBJ2-1; TRBD2 is a possible D gene (7 bases). CDR1 SGHTA and CDR2 FQGNSA come from the germline V gene. This CDR3 comprises 15 residues. V lost 1 base, J lost 10 bases, and 17 bases lay in between. This chain's CDR3 is CASSLVSGGGQEQFF. DNA of the CDR3: TGTGCCAGCAGCTTAGTATCCGGCGGGGGCCAGGAGCAGTTCTTC.

This clonotype was seen many times. The V gene is TRBV20-1, the J gene TRBJ2-5; 9 nucleotides agree with TRBD2. The CDR3 spans 13 residues. Germline V gives CDR1 DFQATT, CDR2 SNEGSKA (reference sequence). J gave up 4 bases and V 2 bases, and 2 bases lay outside the gene matches. This CDR3 is CSARSGGRETQYF. Here the CDR3 DNA reads TGCAGTGCTAGAAGCGGGGGGAGAGAGACCCAGTACTTC.

This clonotype was detected only a few times. The chain carries TRBV29-1 and TRBJ2-7; 7 nucleotides match TRBD1. The germline V gene has CDR1 SQVTM and CDR2 ANQGSEA. V was pared by 4 bases and J by 0 bases, with 3 bases of the junction left unmatched. The CDR3 contains 13 residues. For the CDR3, the DNA is TGCAGCGTTGTAAGGGACAGCTCCTACGAGCAGTACTTC. Residues: CSVVRDSSYEQYF.

This clonotype was detected ten times or more. The J gene is TRBJ2-4, the V gene TRBV3-1, with a possible D match to TRBD1 (6 bases). CDR1 and CDR2 (germline): LGHDT, YNNKEL (reference sequence). Trimming pared 0 bases from V and 3 bases from J, leaving 9 bases between. The CDR3 is made up of 15 amino acids. CDR3 amino acids: CASSQEGAGKNIQYF. The CDR3 DNA is TGTGCCAGCAGCCAAGAGGGGGCAGGCAAAAACATTCAGTACTTC.